The source of this T cell receptor (beta chain) is a study of T cell repertoires in ileal Crohn's disease. Study-level information: About half of patients got postoperative therapy: ten or so thiopurines, fewer than 20 anti-TNF. The M6 sample came from neoterminal ileum during colonoscopy after surgery.

This sample's time point: neoterminal ileum biopsy at postoperative endoscopy, about 6 months after surgery. The germline V gene has CDR1 SGHTA and CDR2 FQGNSA. The V segment lost 4 bases and the J segment 0 bases; nucleotides outside the gene matches: 2. CDR3 length: 17 residues. The protocol was immunoSEQ multiplex PCR, while the TCRdb copy is restricted to in-frame clones and leaves out a portion. Among some 60,000 clones listed, around nine tenths were seen once. The source material was ileal tissue. The clonotype originates from an adult with Crohn's disease. The J gene is TRBJ2-1, the V gene TRBV7-2; TRBD2 matches 14 bases. The CDR3 DNA is TGTGCCAGCAGCTCAGGGACTAGCGGGGGCTCCTACAATGAGCAGTTCTTC. It codes for CASSSGTSGGSYNEQFF.